The rows below give T cell receptor beta chains drawn from one sample of a study of cytomegalovirus exposure and HLA in healthy donors. Data came from immunoSEQ multiplex PCR; TCRdb stores just in-frame clones and leaves some out. The table records under 300,000 clones, roughly 70% of them present only once. Input material: PBMCs. Every receptor here comes from a female donor in good health and CMV-seronegative. CDR3s include the opening cysteine and the closing phenylalanine or tryptophan. The D gene is left open where the match is weak. Not every row has a clone size; where given, it reads once, few, many or a size class.

d_gene	abundance	v_gene	j_gene	CDR3aa	CDR3nt
TRBD1	.	TRBV28	TRBJ2-2	CASSPYRGRDTGELFF	TGTGCCAGCAGTCCGTACAGGGGGCGGGACACCGGGGAGCTGTTTTTT
TRBD2	.	TRBV5-1	TRBJ2-3	CASSLAGGTDTQYF	TGTGCCAGCAGCTTAGCGGGAGGTACAGATACGCAGTATTTT
.	.	TRBV19	TRBJ1-2	CASSISGAGSLGYTF	TGTGCCAGTAGTATATCTGGGGCGGGATCTCTTGGCTACACCTTC
TRBD1	.	TRBV19	TRBJ1-5	CASSMTGNQPQHF	TGTGCCAGTAGTATGACAGGGAATCAGCCCCAGCATTTT
TRBD1	.	TRBV9	TRBJ2-7	CASSLTGGSYEQYF	TGTGCCAGCAGCCTGACAGGGGGCTCCTACGAGCAGTACTTC
.	few	TRBV5-4	TRBJ1-1	CASTTIPYQNTEAFF	TGTGCCAGCACTACCATTCCGTACCAGAACACTGAAGCTTTCTTT
.	few	TRBV6-5	TRBJ1-1	CASSYRQGLNTEAFF	TGTGCCAGCAGTTACCGCCAGGGCCTGAACACTGAAGCTTTCTTT
.	.	TRBV19	TRBJ2-7	CASSITGGGHYEQYF	TGTGCCAGTAGTATTACAGGGGGAGGGCACTACGAGCAGTACTTC
TRBD2	.	TRBV6-5	TRBJ2-1	CASSYHTSGSYNEQFF	TGTGCCAGCAGTTACCATACTAGCGGGAGCTACAATGAGCAGTTCTTC
TRBD1	.	TRBV14	TRBJ2-3	CASSRGQRTFTDTQYF	TGTGCCAGCAGCCGGGGACAGCGAACCTTCACAGATACGCAGTATTTT
TRBD2	.	TRBV27	TRBJ2-7	CASNRGLAGGNRIYEQYF	TGTGCCAGCAATAGGGGACTAGCGGGAGGAAATCGGATCTACGAGCAGTACTTC
TRBD2	.	TRBV6-1	TRBJ2-7	CATGAGGPYEQYF	TGTGCCACTGGAGCGGGAGGGCCCTACGAGCAGTACTTC
.	few	TRBV19	TRBJ2-2	CASSIAGGELFF	TGTGCCAGTAGTATAGCGGGCGGGGAGCTGTTTTTT
.	.	TRBV7-2	TRBJ2-7	CASSPSLSSYEQYF	TGTGCCAGCAGCCCGAGCCTATCCTCCTACGAGCAGTACTTC
.	few	TRBV27	TRBJ2-5	CASSSPRTAQETQYF	TGTGCCAGCAGTTCCCCCCGGACAGCCCAAGAGACCCAGTACTTC
TRBD1	.	TRBV7-6	TRBJ2-6	CASSGDPQGDSGANVLTF	TGTGCCAGCAGCGGGGACCCCCAGGGGGACTCTGGGGCCAACGTCCTGACTTTC
TRBD2	.	TRBV19	TRBJ2-7	CASSLMGTSGSYEQYF	TGTGCCAGTAGTCTCATGGGGACTAGCGGCTCCTACGAGCAGTACTTC
.	.	TRBV6-1	TRBJ1-2	CASRTGHIYGYTF	TGTGCCAGCAGGACGGGACATATCTATGGCTACACCTTC
TRBD1	.	TRBV5-1	TRBJ2-5	CASSPARGQGTETQYF	TGCGCCAGCAGCCCGGCGCGGGGACAGGGGACTGAGACCCAGTACTTC
TRBD1	.	TRBV7-3	TRBJ1-2	CASSSGQGARGYTF	TGTGCCAGCAGCTCCGGACAGGGGGCGCGGGGCTACACCTTC
.	.	TRBV11-2	TRBJ2-7	CASSFAGETYEQYF	TGTGCCAGCAGCTTCGCAGGGGAGACCTACGAGCAGTACTTC
TRBD1	.	TRBV6-1	TRBJ1-1	CASSEYGTGFTEAFF	TGTGCCAGCAGTGAATATGGGACAGGGTTCACTGAAGCTTTCTTT
TRBD1	.	TRBV27	TRBJ2-5	CASSLGAGGETQYF	TGTGCCAGCAGTTTGGGGGCAGGGGGAGAGACCCAGTACTTC
TRBD2	.	TRBV6-5	TRBJ2-7	CASSSGLAGVDEQYF	TGTGCCAGCAGTTCGGGACTAGCGGGAGTCGACGAGCAGTACTTC
.	.	TRBV7-9	TRBJ1-3	CSSSSGLPSSGNTIYF	TGTTCCAGCAGCTCGGGACTTCCCAGCTCTGGAAACACCATATATTTT
.	.	TRBV28	TRBJ2-7	CASSFQGGSYEQYF	TGTGCCAGCAGTTTCCAGGGTGGGTCCTACGAGCAGTACTTC
TRBD1	few	TRBV7-9	TRBJ1-2	CASSRGTGGNYGYTF	TGTGCCAGCAGCCGAGGGACAGGGGGTAACTATGGCTACACCTTC
TRBD1	.	TRBV5-5	TRBJ1-1	CASSERQGFTEAFF	TGTGCCAGCAGCGAGAGACAGGGATTTACTGAAGCTTTCTTT
TRBD1	.	TRBV7-8	TRBJ1-4	CASSFDRGSNEKLFF	TGTGCCAGCAGCTTCGACAGGGGGTCTAATGAAAAACTGTTTTTT
.	few	TRBV4-1	TRBJ2-7	CASSQDRLGTYEQYF	TGCGCCAGCAGCCAAGATCGTCTGGGCACCTACGAGCAGTACTTC
.	.	TRBV10-1	TRBJ1-4	CASSERPGEKLFF	TGCGCCAGCAGTGAGAGGCCAGGCGAAAAACTGTTTTTT
.	.	TRBV6-1	TRBJ2-3	CAGSEEVYTDTQYF	TGTGCCGGCAGTGAGGAGGTCTACACAGATACGCAGTATTTT
.	.	TRBV19	TRBJ2-7	CASSPDHGRGFGEYEQYF	TGTGCCAGTAGCCCAGACCATGGGCGGGGATTCGGGGAGTACGAGCAGTACTTC
TRBD2	once	TRBV5-1	TRBJ2-5	CASSGRETQYF	TGCGCCAGTAGCGGGAGGGAGACCCAGTACTTC
.	.	TRBV28	TRBJ2-2	CASSLAGELFF	TGTGCCAGCAGTTTGGCAGGGGAGCTGTTTTTT
.	.	TRBV6-5	TRBJ1-5	CASSTSDSQPQHF	TGTGCCAGCAGTACCTCGGACAGTCAGCCCCAGCATTTT
TRBD1	.	TRBV5-1	TRBJ1-3	CASSVRTGNSGNTIYF	TGCGCCAGCAGCGTACGGACAGGGAACTCTGGAAACACCATATATTTT
.	.	TRBV30	TRBJ2-7	CAWRPLAPNEQYF	TGTGCCTGGAGACCATTGGCTCCAAACGAGCAGTACTTC
TRBD1	few	TRBV6-1	TRBJ2-7	CASPPSGTVSREQYF	TGTGCCAGCCCCCCGTCCGGGACAGTATCTAGGGAGCAGTACTTC
TRBD1	.	TRBV7-9	TRBJ2-5	CASSPGTGESVKGTQYF	TGTGCCAGCAGCCCGGGGACAGGGGAAAGCGTCAAGGGGACCCAGTACTTC
.	.	TRBV10-2	TRBJ1-3	CASSESEDSGNTIYF	TGCGCCAGCAGTGAGTCCGAGGACTCTGGAAACACCATATATTTT
.	.	TRBV4-1	TRBJ2-3	CASSLGGDTQYF	TGCGCCAGCAGCCTTGGAGGAGATACGCAGTATTTT
.	.	TRBV28	TRBJ1-4	CASSLSEGGTTSTNEKLFF	TGTGCCAGCAGTTTAAGCGAGGGAGGTACTACTTCAACTAATGAAAAACTGTTTTTT
TRBD2	.	TRBV7-2	TRBJ2-2	CASSLVGLGATGELFF	TGTGCCAGCAGCTTAGTGGGACTAGGGGCCACCGGGGAGCTGTTTTTT
.	few	TRBV6-4	TRBJ2-1	CASAQGTENEQFF	TGTGCCAGCGCACAGGGGACTGAGAATGAGCAGTTCTTC
.	.	TRBV28	TRBJ2-7	CASRSTGSEQYF	TGTGCCAGCAGATCAACAGGGTCCGAGCAGTACTTC
.	.	TRBV7-3	TRBJ2-5	CASSLDGGSQETQYF	TGTGCCAGCAGCTTAGATGGCGGAAGCCAAGAGACCCAGTACTTC
.	few	TRBV2	TRBJ1-5	CASTITGPRQPQHF	TGTGCCAGCACGATAACAGGACCGAGACAGCCCCAGCATTTT
.	.	TRBV21-1	TRBJ2-5	CASSSGNLQETQYF	TGTGCCAGCTCCAGCGGGAACCTCCAAGAGACCCAGTACTTC